This section outlines one T cell receptor (beta chain) sequence together with its context. Antigen specificity is unknown. The sample belongs to a study of T-cell memory formation after mild COVID-19. Study findings and constraints: CD4/CD8 balance characterized clones contracting day 15 to 85, and CD4+ skew characterized later expanders.

Employing constant-segment primers, 5'RACE generated TCR alpha and TCR beta cDNA libraries bearing sample barcodes and UMIs. TCRdb ran MiXCR on the 5' RACE reads and lists one entry per CDR3 protein. The sample carries roughly 120,000 distinct CDR3 sequences, approximately 15% recorded once. This CDR3 region has 14 residues. V lost 2 bases, J lost 5 bases, and 13 bases lay in between. CDR1 and CDR2 from the germline V gene are GTSNPN and SVGIG (reference sequence). Source material: PBMCs or a T cell subset sorted from them (not recorded which). The TCR originated in an adult woman who had mild COVID-19 (a few samples of this study predate the infection). Cell type and time point are not known. The V call is TRBV30, the J call TRBJ2-1; unclear D gene. The CDR3 DNA sequence: TGTGCCTGGAGTCCCCCCCCCGCGGACAATGAGCAGTTCTTC. Amino acid sequence: CAWSPPPADNEQFF.